Described below is a single T cell receptor beta chain sequence and its context. Data came from immunoSEQ multiplex PCR; TCRdb stores just in-frame clones and leaves some out. The sample lists about 250,000 clones, roughly 86% seen once, with approximately 3.4% in the top ten. The V end lost 4 bases, the J end lost 2 bases, and 21 bases lay between the germline ends. CDR1 LGHNA and CDR2 YNFKEQ come from the germline V gene. CDR3 length equals 17 residues. Treatment here: some 20 received Ad26.COV2.S at low or high dose, single or two shots; 5 received placebo; per-sample allocation not given. Material that was analyzed had been drawn on day 63 after the first vaccine or placebo injection. The sample belongs to a study of Ad26.COV2.S vaccination and SARS-CoV-2 variants. Study-wide background: The study gave Ad26.COV2.S intramuscularly, once or twice 56 days apart.

The source of this sequence is a person between 18 and 60 years old who received the Ad26.COV2.S COVID-19 vaccine or a placebo. The chain uses TRBV4-2 and TRBJ2-7, with D maybe TRBD2 (6 bases). The source was peripheral blood, collected in a trial of Ad26.COV2.S vaccine versus placebo. The CDR3 coding sequence is TGTGCCAGCAGCCCGAAAGGGCTAGCGATAGAGACCTACGAGCAGTACTTC. Translated: CASSPKGLAIETYEQYF.